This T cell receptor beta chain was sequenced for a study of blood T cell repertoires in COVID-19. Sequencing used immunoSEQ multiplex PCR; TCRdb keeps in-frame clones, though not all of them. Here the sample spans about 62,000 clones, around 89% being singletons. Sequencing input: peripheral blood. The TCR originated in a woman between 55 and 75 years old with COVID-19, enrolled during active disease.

CDR3 sequence (DNA): TGTGCCAGCAGCGAGGGAGAATCTGGAAACACCATATATTTT. This sequence encodes CASSEGESGNTIYF. This chain connects TRBV7-8 to TRBJ1-3; D not resolved. Germline-derived CDR1 and CDR2 are SGHVS and FQNEAQ. The CDR3 length is 14 residues. V was cut by 5 bases and J by 1 base, with 9 bases left in between.